Included here is one T cell receptor beta chain sequence, with context. This specimen comes from a study of T cell repertoires in cytomegalovirus infection. This CDR3 has 15 amino acids. Germline V gene sequence: CDR1 MNHEY, CDR2 SVGAGI. V was trimmed by 4 bases and J by 3 bases, leaving 13 bases between them. MiXCR was run by TCRdb on the reads, yielding one entry per CDR3 protein. The sample shows just over 300,000 distinct CDR3 sequences, roughly a sixth of them seen only once. V is TRBV6-5 and J is TRBJ2-1; TRBD1 or TRBD2 may be the D gene (7 bases each). Sequenced input: PBMCs. The clonotype was recovered from a human donor in good health (CMV status not recorded). Some clones in this sample may be carry-over from other donors' samples. CDR3 nucleotide sequence: TGTGCCAGCAGTTTGCAGGGGGGGTTCTACAATGAGCAGTTCTTC. Protein product: CASSLQGGFYNEQFF.